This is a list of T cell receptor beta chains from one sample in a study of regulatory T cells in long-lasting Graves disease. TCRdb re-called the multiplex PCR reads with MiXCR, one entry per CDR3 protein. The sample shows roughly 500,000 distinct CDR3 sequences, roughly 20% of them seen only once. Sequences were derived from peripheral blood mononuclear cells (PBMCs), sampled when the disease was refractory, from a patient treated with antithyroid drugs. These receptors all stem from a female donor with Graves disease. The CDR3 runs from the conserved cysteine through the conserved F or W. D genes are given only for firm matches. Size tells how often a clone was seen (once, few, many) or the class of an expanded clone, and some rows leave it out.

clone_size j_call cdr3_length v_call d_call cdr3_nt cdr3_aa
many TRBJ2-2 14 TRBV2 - TGTGCCAGCAGTCCTCCCGGCCCGCTCGGGGAGCTGTTTTTT CASSPPGPLGELFF
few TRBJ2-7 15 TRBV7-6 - TGTGCCAGCAGTCCCACCTCGGGGAGAACCTACGAGCAGTACTTC CASSPTSGRTYEQYF
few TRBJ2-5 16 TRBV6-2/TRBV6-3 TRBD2 TGTGCCAGCAGTTATTGGCGGGAGGGCCCGGCGGAGACCCAGTACTTC CASSYWREGPAETQYF
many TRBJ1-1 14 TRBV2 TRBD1 TGTGCCAGCCTGGGACGGACAGGCTACACTGAAGCTTTCTTT CASLGRTGYTEAFF
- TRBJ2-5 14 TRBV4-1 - TGCGCCAGCAGCACGCTGAACAGTCCGGAGACCCAGTACTTC CASSTLNSPETQYF
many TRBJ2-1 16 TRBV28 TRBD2 TGTGCCAGCAGTGAATCTAGCGGGAGGACCTACAATGAGCAGTTCTTC CASSESSGRTYNEQFF
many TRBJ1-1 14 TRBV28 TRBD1 TGTGCCAGCAGCTTACAGGGGGTGAACACTGAAGCTTTCTTT CASSLQGVNTEAFF
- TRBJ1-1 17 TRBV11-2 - TGTGCCAGCAGCCGCACCGAATACGGAGATTTGAACACTGAAGCTTTCTTT CASSRTEYGDLNTEAFF
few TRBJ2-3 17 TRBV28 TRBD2 TGTGCCAGCAGTCCGATGGGACTAGCGGCAAGCACAGATACGCAGTATTTT CASSPMGLAASTDTQYF
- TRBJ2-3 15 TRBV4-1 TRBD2 TGCGCCAGCAGCCAACCGACTAGCGGAACAGATACGCAGTATTTT CASSQPTSGTDTQYF
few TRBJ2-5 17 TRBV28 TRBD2 TGTGCCAGCAGTATCCAAATAGCGGGTACCCCCCGAGAGACCCAGTACTTC CASSIQIAGTPRETQYF
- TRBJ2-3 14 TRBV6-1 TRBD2 TGTGCCAGCAGGGGCGGGAGCGGCACAGATACGCAGTATTTT CASRGGSGTDTQYF
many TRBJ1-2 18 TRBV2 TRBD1 TGTGCCAGCAGTGAACCCGGGGACAGGGCTGGTTCGGACTATGGCTACACCTTC CASSEPGDRAGSDYGYTF
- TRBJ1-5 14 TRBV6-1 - TGTGCCAGCAGCAAGGGGGGGGGCAATCAGCCCCAGCATTTT CASSKGGGNQPQHF
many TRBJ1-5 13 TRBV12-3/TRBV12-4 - TGTGCCAGCGGTTTCCAGCGCAATCAGCCCCAGCATTTT CASGFQRNQPQHF
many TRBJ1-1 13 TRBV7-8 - TGTGCCAGCAGCTCCAGGGTTCACACTGAAGCTTTCTTT CASSSRVHTEAFF
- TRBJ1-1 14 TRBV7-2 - TGTGCCAGCAGGCCTACTCAGGGTTACACTGAAGCTTTCTTT CASRPTQGYTEAFF
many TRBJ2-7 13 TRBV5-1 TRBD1 TGTGCCAGCAGCCTGGGACAGTACTACGAGCAGTACTTC CASSLGQYYEQYF
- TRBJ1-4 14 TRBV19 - TGTGCCAGTAGTATAGCTCCCCCGCCGACGAGGCTGTTTTTT CASSIAPPPTRLFF
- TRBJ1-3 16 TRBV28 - TGTGCCAGCAGTCCCGGTGGGTTAGCGTCTGGAAACACCATATATTTT CASSPGGLASGNTIYF
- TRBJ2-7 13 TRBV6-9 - TGTGCCAGCGGTTACGGACTATTGAACGAGCAGTACTTC CASGYGLLNEQYF
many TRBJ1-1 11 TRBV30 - TGTGCCTGGAGTAGGAGCACTGAAGCTTTCTTT CAWSRSTEAFF
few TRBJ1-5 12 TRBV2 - TGTGCCAGCAGTAGGTCGGGAATGCCCCAGCATTTT CASSRSGMPQHF
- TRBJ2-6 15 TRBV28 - TGTGCCAGCAGCCTAGAGGGCGGTGGGGCCAACGTCCTGACTTTC CASSLEGGGANVLTF
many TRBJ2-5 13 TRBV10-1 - TGCGCCAGCAGTGAAACCCCGGGGGAGACCCAGTACTTC CASSETPGETQYF
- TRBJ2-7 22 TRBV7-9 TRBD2 TGTGCCAGCAGGCCAGGGGGCCGTATAAATGGGACTAGCGGGAGCCGGCCCTACGAGCAGTACTTC CASRPGGRINGTSGSRPYEQYF
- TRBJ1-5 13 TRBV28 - TGTGCCAGCAGTTCCCCCCGGGAACAGCCCCAGCATTTT CASSSPREQPQHF
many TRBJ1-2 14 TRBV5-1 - TGCGCCAGCAGCGAAATCGCGTTGGGCTATGGCTACACCTTC CASSEIALGYGYTF
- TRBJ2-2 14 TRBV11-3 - TGTGCCAGCAGCTCACAGGGCCCCGCCGGGGAGCTGTTTTTT CASSSQGPAGELFF
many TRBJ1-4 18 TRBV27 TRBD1 TGTGCCAGCAGTCCGATCGCTATCCTTGGGACAGGATGGGAAAAACTGTTTTTT CASSPIAILGTGWEKLFF
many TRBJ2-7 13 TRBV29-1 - TGCAGCGTTAAACGACCAACCTCCTACGAGCAGTACTTC CSVKRPTSYEQYF
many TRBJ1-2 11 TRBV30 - TGTGCCTCTACGGGACAAGCTGGCTACACCTTC CASTGQAGYTF
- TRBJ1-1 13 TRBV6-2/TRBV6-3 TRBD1 TGTGCCAGCAGTTACAGGGACAGCAAGGGAGCTTTCTTT CASSYRDSKGAFF
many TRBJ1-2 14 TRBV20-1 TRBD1 TGCAGTGCTAGACCGGGACAGCTCCTCTATGGCTACACCTTC CSARPGQLLYGYTF
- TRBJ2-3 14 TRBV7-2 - TGTGCCAGCAGTGACGCATCAGACACAGATACGCAGTATTTT CASSDASDTDTQYF
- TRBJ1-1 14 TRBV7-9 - TGTGCCAGCAGCCCGTCCACAGGGTTCACTGAAGCCTTCTTT CASSPSTGFTEAFF
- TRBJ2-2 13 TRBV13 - TGTGCCAGCAGCAGGATCAACACCGGGGAGCTGTTTTTT CASSRINTGELFF